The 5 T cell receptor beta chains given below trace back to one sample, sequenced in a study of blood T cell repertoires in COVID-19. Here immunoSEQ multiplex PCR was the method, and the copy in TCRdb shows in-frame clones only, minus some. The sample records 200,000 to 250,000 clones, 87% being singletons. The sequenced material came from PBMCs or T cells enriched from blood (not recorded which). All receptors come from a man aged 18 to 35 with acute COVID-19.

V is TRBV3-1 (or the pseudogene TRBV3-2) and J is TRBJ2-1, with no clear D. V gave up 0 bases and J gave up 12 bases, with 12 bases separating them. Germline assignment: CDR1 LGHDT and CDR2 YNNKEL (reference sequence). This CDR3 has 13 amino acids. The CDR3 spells CASSQDPEQRQFF. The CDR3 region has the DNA TGTGCCAGCAGCCAAGATCCCGAACAACGGCAGTTCTTC.

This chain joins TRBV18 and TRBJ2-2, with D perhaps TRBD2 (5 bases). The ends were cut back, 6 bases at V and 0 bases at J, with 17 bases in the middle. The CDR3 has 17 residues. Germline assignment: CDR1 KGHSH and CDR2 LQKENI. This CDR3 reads CASSSLGGGANTGELFF. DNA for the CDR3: TGTGCCAGCTCCTCACTAGGAGGAGGAGCGAACACCGGGGAGCTGTTTTTT. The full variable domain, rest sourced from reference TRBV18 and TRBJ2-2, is NAGVMQNPRHLVRRRGQEARLRCSPMKGHSHVYWYRQLPEEGLKFMVYLQKENIIDESGMPKERFSAEFPKEGPSILRIQQVVRGDSAAYFCASSSLGGGANTGELFFGEGSRLTVL.

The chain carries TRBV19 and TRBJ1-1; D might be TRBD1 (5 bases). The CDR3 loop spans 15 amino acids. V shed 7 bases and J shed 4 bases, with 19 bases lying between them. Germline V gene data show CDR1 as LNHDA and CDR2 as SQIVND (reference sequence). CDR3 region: CASKFEVGGGTEAFF. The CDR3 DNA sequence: TGTGCCAGTAAATTCGAAGTGGGGGGGGGCACTGAAGCTTTCTTT.

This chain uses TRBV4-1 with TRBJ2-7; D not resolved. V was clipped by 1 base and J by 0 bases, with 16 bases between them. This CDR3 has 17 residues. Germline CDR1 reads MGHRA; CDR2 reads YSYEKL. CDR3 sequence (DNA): TGCGCCAGCAGCCAAGCCATGACGGAGTTGAGCTCCTACGAGCAGTACTTC. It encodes CASSQAMTELSSYEQYF.

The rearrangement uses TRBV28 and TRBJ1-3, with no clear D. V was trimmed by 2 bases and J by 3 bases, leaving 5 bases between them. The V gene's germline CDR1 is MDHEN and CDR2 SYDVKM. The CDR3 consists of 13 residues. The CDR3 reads CASSLPSGNTIYF. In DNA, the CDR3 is TGTGCCAGCAGTTTACCCAGTGGAAACACCATATATTTT.